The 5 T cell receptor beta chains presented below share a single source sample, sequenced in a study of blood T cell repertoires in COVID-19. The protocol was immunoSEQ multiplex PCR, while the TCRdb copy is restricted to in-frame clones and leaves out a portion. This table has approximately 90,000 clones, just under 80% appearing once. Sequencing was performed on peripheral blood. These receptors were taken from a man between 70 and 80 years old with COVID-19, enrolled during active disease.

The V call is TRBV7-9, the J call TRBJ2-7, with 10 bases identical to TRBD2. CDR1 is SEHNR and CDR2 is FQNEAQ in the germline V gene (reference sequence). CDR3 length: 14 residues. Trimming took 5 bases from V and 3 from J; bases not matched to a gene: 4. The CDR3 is CASSKLAGLYEQYF. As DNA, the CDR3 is TGTGCCAGCAGCAAACTAGCGGGACTCTACGAGCAGTACTTC.

Here the CDR3 DNA reads TGTGCCAGTAGTATTCAGGGGGCCGGTCGAGAAAAACTGTTTTTT. Its protein product is CASSIQGAGREKLFF. This chain links TRBV19 with TRBJ1-4; 8 bases agree with TRBD1. Trimming took 3 bases from V and 8 from J; bases not matched to a gene: 8. The germline CDR1 and CDR2 sequences are LNHDA and SQIVND (reference sequence). CDR3 length: 15 amino acids.

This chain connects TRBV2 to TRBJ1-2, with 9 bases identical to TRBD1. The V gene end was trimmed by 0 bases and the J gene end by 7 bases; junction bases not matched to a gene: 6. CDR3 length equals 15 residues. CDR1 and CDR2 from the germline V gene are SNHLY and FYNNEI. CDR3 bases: TGTGCCAGCAGTGAAGCAGTGGGGACAGGGTTTGGCTACACCTTC. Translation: CASSEAVGTGFGYTF.

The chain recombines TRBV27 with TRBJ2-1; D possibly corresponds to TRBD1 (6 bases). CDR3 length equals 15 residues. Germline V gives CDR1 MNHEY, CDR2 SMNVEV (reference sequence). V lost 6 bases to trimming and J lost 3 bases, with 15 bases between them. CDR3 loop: CASRGKDRGYNEQFF. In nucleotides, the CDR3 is TGTGCCAGCAGGGGAAAGGACAGAGGCTACAATGAGCAGTTCTTC.

This chain's CDR3 is CSVVGVNTGELFF. In nucleotides, the CDR3 is TGCAGCGTTGTAGGAGTAAACACCGGGGAGCTGTTTTTT. The V call is TRBV29-1, the J call TRBJ2-2; no clear D gene. This CDR3 has 13 residues. The V gene lost 4 bases and the J gene lost 2 bases, with 8 bases spanning the gap. Germline assignment: CDR1 SQVTM and CDR2 ANQGSEA.